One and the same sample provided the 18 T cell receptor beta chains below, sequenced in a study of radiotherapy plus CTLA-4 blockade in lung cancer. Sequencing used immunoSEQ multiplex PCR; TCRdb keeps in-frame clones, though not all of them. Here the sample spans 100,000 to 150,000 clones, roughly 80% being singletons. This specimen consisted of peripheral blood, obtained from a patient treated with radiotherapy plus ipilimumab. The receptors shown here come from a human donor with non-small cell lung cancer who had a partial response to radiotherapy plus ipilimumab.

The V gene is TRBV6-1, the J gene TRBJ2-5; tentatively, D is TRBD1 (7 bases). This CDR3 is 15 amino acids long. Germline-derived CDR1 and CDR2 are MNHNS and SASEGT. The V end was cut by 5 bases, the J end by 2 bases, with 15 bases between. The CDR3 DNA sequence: TGTGCCAGCAGTTTGCCGACAGGGAGGCAAGAGACCCAGTACTTC. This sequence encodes CASSLPTGRQETQYF.

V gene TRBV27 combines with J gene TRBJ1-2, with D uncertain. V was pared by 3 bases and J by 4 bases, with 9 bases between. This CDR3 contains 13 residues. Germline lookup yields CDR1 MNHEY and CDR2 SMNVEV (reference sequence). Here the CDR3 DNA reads TGTGCCAGCAGTTTCCGGGGTTCCTATGGCTACACCTTC. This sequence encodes CASSFRGSYGYTF.

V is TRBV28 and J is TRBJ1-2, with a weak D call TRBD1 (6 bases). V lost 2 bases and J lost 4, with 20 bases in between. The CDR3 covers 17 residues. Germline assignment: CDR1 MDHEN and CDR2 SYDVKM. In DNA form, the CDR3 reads TGTGCCAGCAGTTTAGGGGACGTACAGGGATCAGTCTATGGCTACACCTTC. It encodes CASSLGDVQGSVYGYTF.

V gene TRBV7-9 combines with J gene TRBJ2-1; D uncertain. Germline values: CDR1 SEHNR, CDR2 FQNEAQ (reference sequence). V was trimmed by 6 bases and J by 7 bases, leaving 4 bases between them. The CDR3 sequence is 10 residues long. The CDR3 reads CASSMNEQFF. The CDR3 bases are TGTGCCAGCAGTATGAATGAGCAGTTCTTC.

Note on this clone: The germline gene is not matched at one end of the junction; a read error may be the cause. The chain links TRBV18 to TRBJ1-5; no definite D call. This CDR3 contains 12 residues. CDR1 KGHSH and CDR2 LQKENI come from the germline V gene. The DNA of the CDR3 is TGTGCCAGCTCACCTATTAATCGGCCCCAGCATTTT. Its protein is CASSPINRPQHF.

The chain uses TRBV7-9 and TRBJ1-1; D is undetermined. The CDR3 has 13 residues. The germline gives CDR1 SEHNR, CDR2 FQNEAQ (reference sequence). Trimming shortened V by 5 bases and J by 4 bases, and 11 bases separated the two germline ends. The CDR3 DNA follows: TGTGCCAGCAGCGAACTCGAGGGCACTGAAGCTTTCTTT. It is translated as CASSELEGTEAFF.

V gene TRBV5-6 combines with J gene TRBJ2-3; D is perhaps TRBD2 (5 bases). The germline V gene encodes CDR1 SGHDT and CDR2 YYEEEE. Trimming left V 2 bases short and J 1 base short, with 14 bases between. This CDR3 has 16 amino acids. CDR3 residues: CASSFGGGRRTDTQYF. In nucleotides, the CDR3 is TGTGCCAGCAGCTTCGGCGGAGGACGACGCACAGATACGCAGTATTTT.

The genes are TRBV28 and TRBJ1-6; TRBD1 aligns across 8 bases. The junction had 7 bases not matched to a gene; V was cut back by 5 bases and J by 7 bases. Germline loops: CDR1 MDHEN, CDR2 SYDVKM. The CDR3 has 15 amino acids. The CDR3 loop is CASSEGTGINSPLHF. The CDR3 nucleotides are TGTGCCAGCAGTGAAGGGACAGGTATAAATTCACCCCTCCACTTT.

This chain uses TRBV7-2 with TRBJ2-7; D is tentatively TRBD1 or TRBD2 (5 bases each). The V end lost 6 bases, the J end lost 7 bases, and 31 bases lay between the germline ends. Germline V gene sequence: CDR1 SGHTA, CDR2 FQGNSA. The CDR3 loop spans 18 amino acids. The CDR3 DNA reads TGTGCCAGCAGACGCAAGGGAAAACCGGACTCAGCGAAGGGGGAGCAGTACGTC. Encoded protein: CASRRKGKPDSAKGEQYV.

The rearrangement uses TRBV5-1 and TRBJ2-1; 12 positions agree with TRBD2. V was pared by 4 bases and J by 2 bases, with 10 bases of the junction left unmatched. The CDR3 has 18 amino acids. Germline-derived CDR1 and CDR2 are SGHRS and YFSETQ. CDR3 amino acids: CASSRGLAGLSTYNEQFF. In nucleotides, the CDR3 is TGCGCCAGCAGCCGCGGACTAGCGGGACTCTCGACCTACAATGAGCAGTTCTTC.

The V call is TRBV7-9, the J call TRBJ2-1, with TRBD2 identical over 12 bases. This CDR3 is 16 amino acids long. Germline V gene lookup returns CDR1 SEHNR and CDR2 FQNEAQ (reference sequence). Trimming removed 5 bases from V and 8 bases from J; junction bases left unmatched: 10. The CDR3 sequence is CASSRRTSGILDEQFF. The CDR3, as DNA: TGTGCCAGCAGCCGGCGGACTAGCGGGATTCTGGATGAGCAGTTCTTC.

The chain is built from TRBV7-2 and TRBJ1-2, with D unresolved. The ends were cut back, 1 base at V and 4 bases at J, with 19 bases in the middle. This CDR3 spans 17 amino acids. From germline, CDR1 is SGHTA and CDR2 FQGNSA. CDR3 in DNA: TGTGCCAGCAGCTTAGGAGTCTTTGAGGCGGCAATCTATGGCTACACCTTC. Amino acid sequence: CASSLGVFEAAIYGYTF.

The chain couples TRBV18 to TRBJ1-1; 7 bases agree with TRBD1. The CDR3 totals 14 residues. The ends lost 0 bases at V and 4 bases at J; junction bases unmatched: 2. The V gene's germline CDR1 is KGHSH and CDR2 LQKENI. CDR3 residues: CASSPPNRGTEAFF. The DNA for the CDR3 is TGTGCCAGCTCACCACCGAACAGGGGCACTGAAGCTTTCTTT.

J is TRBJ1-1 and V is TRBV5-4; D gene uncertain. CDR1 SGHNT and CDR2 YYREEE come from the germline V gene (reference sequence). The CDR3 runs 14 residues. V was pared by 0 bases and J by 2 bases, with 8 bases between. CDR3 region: CASSLDGANTEAFF. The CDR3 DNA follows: TGTGCCAGCAGCTTGGACGGAGCAAACACTGAAGCTTTCTTT.

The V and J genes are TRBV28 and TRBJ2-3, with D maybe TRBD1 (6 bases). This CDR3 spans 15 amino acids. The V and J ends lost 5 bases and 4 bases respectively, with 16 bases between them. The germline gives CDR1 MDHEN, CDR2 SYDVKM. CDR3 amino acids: CASSTKGVSADTQYF. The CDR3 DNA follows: TGTGCCAGCAGTACAAAGGGGGTCAGCGCAGATACGCAGTATTTT.

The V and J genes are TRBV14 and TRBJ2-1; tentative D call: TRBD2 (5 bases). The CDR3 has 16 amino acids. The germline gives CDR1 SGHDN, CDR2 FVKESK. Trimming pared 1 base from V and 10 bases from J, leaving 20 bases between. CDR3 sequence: CASSQALGSRVAEQFF. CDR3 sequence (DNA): TGTGCCAGCAGCCAAGCATTAGGGAGTCGAGTAGCCGAGCAGTTCTTC.

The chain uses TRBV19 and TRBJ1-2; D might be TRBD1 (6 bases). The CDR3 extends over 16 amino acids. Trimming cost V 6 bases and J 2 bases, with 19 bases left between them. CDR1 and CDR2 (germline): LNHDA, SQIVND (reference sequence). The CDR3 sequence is CASSNVRDIGNYGYTF. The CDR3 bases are TGTGCCAGTAGCAACGTCCGGGACATAGGGAACTATGGCTACACCTTC.

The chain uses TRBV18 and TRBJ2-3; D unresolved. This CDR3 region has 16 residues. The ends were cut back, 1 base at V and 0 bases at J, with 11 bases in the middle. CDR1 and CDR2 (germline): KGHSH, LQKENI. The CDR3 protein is CASSPLAEPSTDTQYF. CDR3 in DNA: TGTGCCAGCTCACCACTGGCGGAGCCGAGCACAGATACGCAGTATTTT.